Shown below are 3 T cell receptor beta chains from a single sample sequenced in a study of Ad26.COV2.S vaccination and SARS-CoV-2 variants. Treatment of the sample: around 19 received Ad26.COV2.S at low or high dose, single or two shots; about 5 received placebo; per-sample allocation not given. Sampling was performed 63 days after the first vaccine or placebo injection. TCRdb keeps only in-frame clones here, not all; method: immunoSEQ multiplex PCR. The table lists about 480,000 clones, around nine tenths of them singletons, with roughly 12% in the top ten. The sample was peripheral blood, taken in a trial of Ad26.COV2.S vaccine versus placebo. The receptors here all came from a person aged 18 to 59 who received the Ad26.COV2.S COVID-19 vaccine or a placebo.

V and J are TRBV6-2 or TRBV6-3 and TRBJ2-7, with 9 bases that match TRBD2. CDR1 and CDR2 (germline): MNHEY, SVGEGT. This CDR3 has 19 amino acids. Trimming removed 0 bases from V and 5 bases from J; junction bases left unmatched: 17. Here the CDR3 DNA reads TGTGCCAGCAGTTACTCGGTCGGGGAAGGGCAGCGGGAGGCCCACGAGCAGTACTTC. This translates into CASSYSVGEGQREAHEQYF.

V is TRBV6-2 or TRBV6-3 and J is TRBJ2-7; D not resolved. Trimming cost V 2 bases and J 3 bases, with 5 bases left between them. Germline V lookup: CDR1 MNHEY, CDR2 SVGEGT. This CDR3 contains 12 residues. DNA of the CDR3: TGTGCCAGCAGTTACCCTCACTACGAGCAGTACTTC. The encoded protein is CASSYPHYEQYF.

CDR3 residues: CASSSTHSTDTQYF. As DNA, the CDR3 is TGCGCCAGCAGCTCAACCCACTCTACAGATACGCAGTATTTT. The V gene is TRBV5-1, the J gene TRBJ2-3, with no clear D. Germline V gives CDR1 SGHRS, CDR2 YFSETQ. This CDR3 comprises 14 residues. V was cut by 3 bases and J by 3 bases, with 11 bases left in between.